This T cell receptor beta chain was captured by sequencing in a study of blood T cell repertoires in COVID-19 (dated by TCRdb to about 2020). Regarding the study in general: Collaborator samples came from the United States, Italy and Spain and covered acute and convalescent phases of COVID-19. The repertoires were released in a freely available public database intended as a resource for research on the immune response to SARS-CoV-2. The prospective study material was composed of cDNA or gDNA derived from T cells, B-cell-depleted T cells, or PBMCs. Subjects who had been exposed to COVID-19, were actively infected with it, or had recovered from it provided the deeply sampled blood TCRbeta repertoires that made up the dataset. Samples were obtained from the ongoing ImmuneRACE study (first 160 participants) and from 1,000 to 1,500 subjects provided by 6 global collaborators. The sample metadata nearly always contained a de-identified subject ID, COVID-19 status, age in years and sex. Where available, HLA class I and class II types were taken from metadata supplied by the sample provider and were not determined by assay-based typing.

Each collaborating institution followed its own protocols to collect whole blood in K2EDTA tubes. For TCRbeta analysis, collaborators shipped samples in one of three forms: frozen whole blood, isolated PBMCs, or DNA extracted from either of those sample types. TCRbeta CDR3 regions were amplified from genomic DNA using the immunoSEQ Assay, a bias-controlled multiplex PCR. The paper's data handling went like this. The number of nucleated cells in each sample was estimated from the amplification of reference gene primers within the assay. To quantify the absolute abundance of each unique TCRbeta CDR3 rearrangement, sequence reads were collapsed and filtered. For each sample, productive Simpson clonality was calculated by taking the square root of Simpson's diversity index across productive rearrangements. As stored in TCRdb, this immuneACCESS dataset retains in-frame rearrangements with V and J assigned. A fraction of the clones does not appear; measured against another copy, unresolved V genes explain less than half of the discrepancy, and the remainder lacks a known reason. That table supplies the V and J calls and clone size; D and trimming were determined from the DNA. Present in this sample are about 120,000 clones, over 60% of which were seen just once. The top ten clonotypes cover approximately 3.9% of the sample.

A note on this clone: The antigen it recognizes is unknown. The record has no base qualities; no much larger clone is one base away.

Spanning cysteine to phenylalanine, the CDR3 consists of 14 amino acids. Only the CDR3 DNA is retained, 42 bases long and in frame from the first base. Trimming removed 2 bases from V and 4 bases from J, leaving 11 bases between the germline ends. According to the germline V gene, CDR1 reads MNHEY and CDR2 reads SVGEGT. Beyond this particular receptor, the publication reports: The quantity of clinical and demographic metadata differed by source and by participant and was supplied without curation.

The receptor comes from an elderly woman with acute or convalescent COVID-19. The chain couples TRBV6-2 or TRBV6-3 to TRBJ1-2; no D gene is confidently identified. Sequencing was done on a sample of peripheral blood. CDR3 region: CASSYPTSTYGYTF. Here is the DNA: TGTGCCAGCAGTTACCCCACTTCTACCTATGGCTACACCTTC.